This TCR beta chain was captured in a study of circulating CD8 cells and anti-PD-1 response in melanoma. Study at large: Anti-PD-1 was first-line therapy for about 50% of the 13 patients. Non-responders showed stable or progressive disease; responders showed complete or partial response. Findings and caveats of the study: TIGIT repertoires were least diverse, DNEG repertoires most diverse. Patients included both untreated and previously treated individuals.

Using around 14 ng of total RNA, TCR libraries were made with the QIAseq Immune Repertoire TCR panel. One entry per CDR3 protein results from TCRdb running MiXCR on the reads. Of 400 or so distinct CDR3 sequences detected, roughly 10% appear once; the ten largest clones hold about three fifths. Within the sample, this clonotype is medium-sized (0.01 to 0.1%). Its antigen is not known. Germline values: CDR1 MDHEN, CDR2 SYDVKM. The CDR3 extends over 12 amino acids. V shed 7 bases, J shed 6 bases, and the junction held 5 bases outside the gene matches. From live CD3+CD8+TCRalphabeta+ cells, four PD-1 and/or TIGIT subsets were sorted.

The sequencing used CD8+ T cells from PBMCs, collected at baseline or after one month of anti-PD-1 therapy (not recorded which). This TCR came from a human donor with melanoma. The rearrangement uses TRBV28 and TRBJ2-7; 8 bases align to TRBD2. CDR3 protein: CASTPGGFEQYF. CDR3 DNA sequence: TGTGCCAGCACCCCGGGGGGGTTCGAGCAGTACTTC.